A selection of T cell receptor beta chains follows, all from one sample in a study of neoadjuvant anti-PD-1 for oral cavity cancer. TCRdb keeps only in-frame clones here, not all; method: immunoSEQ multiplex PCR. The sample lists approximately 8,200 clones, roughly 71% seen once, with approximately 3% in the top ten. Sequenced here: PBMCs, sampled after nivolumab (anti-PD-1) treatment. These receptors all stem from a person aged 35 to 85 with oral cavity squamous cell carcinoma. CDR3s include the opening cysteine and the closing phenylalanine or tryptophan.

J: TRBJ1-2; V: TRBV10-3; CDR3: CAISSISPGTGGRPYAF
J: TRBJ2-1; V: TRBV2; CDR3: CATGLAGHNEQFF
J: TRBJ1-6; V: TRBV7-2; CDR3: CASSLGQGAGNSPLHF
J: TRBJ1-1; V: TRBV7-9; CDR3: CASSLAQGSTEAFF
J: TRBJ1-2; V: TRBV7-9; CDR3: CASSPQGRIDGYTF
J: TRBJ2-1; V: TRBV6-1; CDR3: CASLPRGGSYNEQFF
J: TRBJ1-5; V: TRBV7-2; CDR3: CASSFEGADQPQHF
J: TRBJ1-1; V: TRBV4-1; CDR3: CASSQRVNTEAFF
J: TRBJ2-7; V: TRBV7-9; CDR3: CASSGGLAATYEQYF
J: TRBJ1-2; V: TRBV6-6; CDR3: CASSTSWGAYGYTF
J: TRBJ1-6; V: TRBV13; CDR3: CASSSDRGPSNSPLHF
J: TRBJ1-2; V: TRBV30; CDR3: CAWSGQSGGYTF
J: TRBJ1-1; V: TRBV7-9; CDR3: CASSSGRGRDTEAFF
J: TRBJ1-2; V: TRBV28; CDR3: CASSSGAGANYGYTF
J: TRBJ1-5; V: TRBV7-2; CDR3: CASSPRFNSNQPQHF
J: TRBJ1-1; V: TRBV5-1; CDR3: CASSLGGLWEEAFF
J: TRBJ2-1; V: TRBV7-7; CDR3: CASPGGDSYNEQFF
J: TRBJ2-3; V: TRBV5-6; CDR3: CASSSGLDTDTQYF
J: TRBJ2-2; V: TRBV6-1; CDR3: CASSEATGGTGELFF
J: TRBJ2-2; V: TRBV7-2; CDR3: CASSPRWNTGELFF
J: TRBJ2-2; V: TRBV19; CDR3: CASEDRTYTGELFF
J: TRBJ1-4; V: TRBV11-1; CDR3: CASSQPGQGTEKLFF
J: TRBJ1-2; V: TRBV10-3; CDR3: CAISESGVGADGYTF
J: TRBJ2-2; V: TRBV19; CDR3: CASSPRGRTGELFF
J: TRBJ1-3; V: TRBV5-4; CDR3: CASSLDRDRKFSGNTIYF
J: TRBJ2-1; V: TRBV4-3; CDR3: CASSQSTLNEQFF
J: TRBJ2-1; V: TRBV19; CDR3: CASTQGNNEQFF
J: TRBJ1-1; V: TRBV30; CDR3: CAWRGYTEAFF
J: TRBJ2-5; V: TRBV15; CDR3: CATSRDGQQRGETQYF
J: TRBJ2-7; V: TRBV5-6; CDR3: CASSLLIRDASYEQYF
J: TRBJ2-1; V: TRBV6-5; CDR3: CASSLRSGVSYEQFF
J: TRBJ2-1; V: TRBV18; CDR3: CASSPPRGSGVRGEQFF
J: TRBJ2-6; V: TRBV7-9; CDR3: CASSLEGSSGANVLTF
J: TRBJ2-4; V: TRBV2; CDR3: CASSPLQTGAKNIQYF
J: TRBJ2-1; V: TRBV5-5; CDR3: CASSPREAEISYNEQFF
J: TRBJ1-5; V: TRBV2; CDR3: CASTIGQGLNQPQHF
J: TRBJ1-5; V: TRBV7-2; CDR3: CASSLFLFANQPQHF
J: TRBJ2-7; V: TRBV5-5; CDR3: CASSTRGQVYEQYF
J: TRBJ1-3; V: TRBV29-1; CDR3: CSAAGTAGNTIYF
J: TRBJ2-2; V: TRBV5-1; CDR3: CASSSITGGVRTGELFF
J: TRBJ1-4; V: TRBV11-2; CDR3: CASSLDWTGDPTNEKLFF
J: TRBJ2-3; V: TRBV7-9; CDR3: CASSLPPRLAGLTDTQYF
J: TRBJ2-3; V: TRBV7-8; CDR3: CASSSLAGAITDTQYF
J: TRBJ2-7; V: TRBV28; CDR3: CASTVTGSYEQYF
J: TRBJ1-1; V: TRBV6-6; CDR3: CASSYSWTGFTEAFF
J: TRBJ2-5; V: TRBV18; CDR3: CASSPTVGTGYF
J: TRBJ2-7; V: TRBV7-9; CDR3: CASSLGGTSYEQYF
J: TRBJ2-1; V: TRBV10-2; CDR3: CASSEMEIGYNEQFF
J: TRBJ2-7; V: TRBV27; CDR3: CASSLLGGGAFSSYEQYF
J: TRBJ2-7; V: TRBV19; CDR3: CASSGKDRASYEQYF
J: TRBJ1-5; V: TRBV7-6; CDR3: CASSSNFGTQGSQPQHF
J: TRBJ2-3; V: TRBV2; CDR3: CASSAGTSYDTQYF